The sample holds many counts of the clone carrying this T cell receptor beta chain. Disease duration under 2 months; hyperthyroidism patients were aged 18 to 65. These data come from a study of T cells in Graves' hyperthyroidism and ophthalmopathy. Overall study: Peripheral blood was obtained at initial diagnosis, preceding any treatment.

Researchers amplified the TCR beta CDR3 regions from RNA transcripts. The HTBI primer set served for first-round RT-PCR of the TCR CDR3. TCRdb used MiXCR to reprocess the multiplex PCR reads, holding one entry per CDR3 protein. The repertoire holds 400,000 to 500,000 distinct CDR3 sequences, about an eighth seen once, with less than 20% in the top ten. Per germline, CDR1 MNHNS and CDR2 SASEGT. The CDR3 covers 17 residues. V shed 2 bases and J 2 bases; nucleotides not matched to a gene: 9. The sequenced sample consisted of blood. The chain links TRBV6-1 to TRBJ2-7, with 10 bases aligning to TRBD2. This TCR came from a young woman with Graves' hyperthyroidism. CDR3 protein: CASSESRALAGAYEQYF. Written as DNA, the CDR3 is TGTGCCAGCAGTGAAAGTAGGGCGCTAGCGGGGGCCTACGAGCAGTACTTC.